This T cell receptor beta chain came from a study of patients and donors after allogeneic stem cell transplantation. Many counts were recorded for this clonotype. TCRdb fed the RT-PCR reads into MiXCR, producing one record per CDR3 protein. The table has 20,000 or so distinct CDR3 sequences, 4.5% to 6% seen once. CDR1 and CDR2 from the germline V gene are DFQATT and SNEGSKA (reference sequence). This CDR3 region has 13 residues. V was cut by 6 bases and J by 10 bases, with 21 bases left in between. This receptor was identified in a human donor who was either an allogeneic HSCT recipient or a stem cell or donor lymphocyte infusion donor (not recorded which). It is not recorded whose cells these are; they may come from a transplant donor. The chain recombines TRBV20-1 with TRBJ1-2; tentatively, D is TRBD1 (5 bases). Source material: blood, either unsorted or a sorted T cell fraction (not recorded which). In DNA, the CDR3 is TGCAGTGCCAAGTCGTTCCGGGACCCTGACTACACCTTC. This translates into CSAKSFRDPDYTF.